This T cell receptor (beta chain) originates from a study of cytomegalovirus exposure and HLA in healthy donors (dated 2017 in TCRdb). A note on the overall study: According to an earlier analysis of 587 of the donors, about 179 million T cells yielded 117 million unique TCR beta sequences and less than 300 Gb of sequence data. The later analysis used no new phenotypic data to find candidate immune exposures, relying instead on TCR beta sequences and their occurrence across donors. All discovery cohort repertoires had been generated on a single sequencing platform. Both class I and class II loci were covered by HLA typing, at four-digit resolution. To predict cytomegalovirus infection status, the study combined high-throughput TCR immunosequencing, statistical association of individual TCRs with disease status, and machine learning. An early release that covered approximately 600 HLA-typed donors contained around 300 gigabases of sequencing data and 65 million to 100 million unique TCR sequences. An earlier analysis of 587 of the donors used high-throughput TCR beta sequencing to judge whether each TCR beta V gene segment behaved as functional or pseudogenic. Of the 300 to 500 genotyped donors, 81% were placed in the genetic ancestry cluster associated with self-reported Caucasian donors. Across some 400 genotyped donors of the cohort, an average of roughly 230,000 unique TCR beta nucleotide sequences per donor were sequenced, and about a sixth of those sequences were non-productive. A later analysis re-examined previously published TCR beta repertoires from around 670 donors and added high-resolution HLA genotyping to investigate patterns of TCR occurrence. Donor age, sex, ethnicity and CMV serostatus were compiled alongside the repertoire data. The number of typed donors differed by locus: roughly 629-630 for A, B, C, DRB1 and DQB1; approximately 530 for DQA1; some 590 for DPA1; and around 450 for DPB1. Because of strong linkage in the cohort, five DR-DQ haplotypes were treated as single units for association and clustering. The study was designed to test whether signatures of past pathogen exposure could be identified by cataloging public T cell receptors. The study used immunosequencing to profile the T cell repertoires of approximately 640 subjects and linked those repertoires to cytomegalovirus serostatus. Besides the first cohort of approximately 710 subjects, a separate validation cohort made up of roughly 130 different subjects was used. A later genetic analysis used genome-wide SNP genotypes for about 60% of the roughly 670 donors, treating that subset as a discovery cohort.

The CDR3 goes from the cysteine to the phenylalanine over 18 residues. Only the CDR3 DNA stays, 54 bases, in frame from base 1. CDR1 and CDR2 are read off the germline V gene (reference sequence) as SSHAT and FNYEAQ. Remarks on this clone: Its target antigen remains unknown. A read error may account for a junction end that differs from germline.

Library preparation was by the immunoSEQ multiplex PCR assay. A mixture of 60 forward primers for TCR Vbeta segments and 13 reverse primers for TCR Jbeta segments was used in the multiplex PCR. A multiplex PCR assay on genomic DNA amplified the CDR3 region of rearranged TCR beta genes. The Illumina HiSeq System was used to sequence the amplified TCR beta libraries as 87-base-pair reads. As for the original processing: Across the 500 to 850 repertoires, a later analysis counted approximately 75 million unique TCR beta chains, roughly 11 million of which were shared by at least two donors. To remove PCR and sequencing errors, raw reads were error-corrected and collapsed into unique sequences using a nearest-neighbor algorithm that merged closely related sequences. To assign V, D and J gene segments, CDR3 sequences were aligned to IMGT reference sequences. For a sequence to be retained, a match of at least six nucleotides to both a V gene segment and a J gene segment was required. A rearrangement was called productive if the CDR3 had no stop codons and remained in frame with V and J, and every other rearrangement was called non-productive. Following IMGT convention, CDR3 was defined as the stretch from the second conserved V-encoded cysteine to the conserved J-encoded phenylalanine. The earlier analysis of some 580 of the donors excluded any sequence lacking an unambiguous match to a single V gene segment. An earlier analysis of a few hundred of the donors classified V segments as functional when productive rearrangements were above 56.7% and as segregating when the standard deviation between donors was above 5%. To diagnose cytomegalovirus status from the catalog of TCR beta chain sequences, a statistical classification framework was built. V and J gene assignment, in a later analysis, came from comparing TCR nucleotide sequences with IMGT/GENE-DB human TR gene sequences. A later analysis assigned CDR3 sequences and most-parsimonious VDJ recombination scenarios with the TCRdist pipeline. In a later analysis, each TCR beta chain was defined by its CDR3 amino acid sequence together with its V-gene family, and reads lacking a unique V-gene family were excluded. To address suspected cross-contamination and a sequencing artifact, a later analysis removed over 500 highly shared, low-generation-probability nucleotide sequences. In a later analysis, a clonal expansion index was calculated for each public chain from normalized within-repertoire ranks of inferred template counts. A later analysis computed generation probabilities with a VDJ recombination model fitted to out-of-frame rearrangements, and checked the results against IGoR. In a later analysis, TCR-TCR, TCR-HLA and TCR-CMV co-occurrence was scored with hypergeometric tests, and a repertoire-size bias correction was applied to TCR pairs. A later analysis estimated false discovery rates by permuting HLA or CMV assignments 20 times. In a later analysis, co-occurring TCRs were grouped using DBSCAN, and TCRdist sequence similarity was added for clustering within HLA-allele-positive subsets. Repertoires with fewer than 30,000 or more than 120,000 public chains, plus five repertoires with anomalous nucleotide sharing, were excluded from co-occurrence clustering. Sourced from immuneACCESS, this table was stored by TCRdb with only in-frame sequences that have V and J called. A share of the clones is absent; for the studies checked, an unresolved V gene accounts for under half, and the remainder has no known explanation. The V and J calls and clone size are taken from that table; D and trimming were inferred from the DNA. This sample gives around 150,000 clones in total; 79% of them show up just once. Jointly, the top ten make up around 0.99% of the sample.

What the research found in general, with its limitations: Seventeen rarely observed V segments, including chromosome 9 orphons, were excluded from the earlier analysis of a few hundred of the donors because counts were too low. A later analysis reported that several top co-occurrence clusters appeared linked to parvovirus B19, influenza, CMV and Epstein-Barr virus. In a later analysis, TCR association rates were found to vary across HLA loci, with the most associated TCRs seen for DRB1 alleles and the fewest for HLA-C alleles. The only immune exposure information available for the cohort was CMV serostatus. Specific HLA alleles were associated with 15,000 to 20,000 TCR beta sequences at a false discovery rate of 0.05 in a later analysis. When HLA alleles, especially DR and DQ, strongly co-occurred, TCR associations were difficult to assign to individual alleles. A cluster of highly shared sequence variants was judged likely to be a technical artifact of the sequencing pipeline. The 87-base-pair reads could not distinguish some IMGT-functional V segments, including TRBV6-2 and TRBV6-3, so those segments were excluded. According to a later genetic analysis, donors in an Asian-associated ancestry cluster had fewer N-insertions in productive TCRs than the roughly 700-donor mean. A further reported finding was that TCR beta sequences accurately predicted the HLA-A and HLA-B alleles for most subjects in the first cohort. Roughly uniform sequencing depth across donors was assumed in presence/absence analyses, although this assumption may not hold. The authors suggested that the approach could potentially be extended to other disease states and immunological phenotypes. Three of the identified cytomegalovirus-associated TCR beta chains were confirmed in vitro to be specific for cytomegalovirus antigens. A later analysis found that most CMV-associated TCR beta chains appeared HLA-restricted, with HLA associations seemingly driven largely by CMV exposure. A later genetic analysis associated a missense DCLRE1C variant with V-gene and J-gene trimming of TCR beta chains, and an independent cohort replicated the association. HLA typing was unavailable for some donors at each locus, so association tests used only the typed subset. The study listed 164 TCR beta chains as associated with cytomegalovirus. Correlated functional status among segregating V segments might reflect linkage disequilibrium, but an unknown experimental factor could not be ruled out. Across donors, most TCR sequences were observed very rarely, whereas some public TCRs were present in many individuals. Cytomegalovirus status was reported to be diagnosed by the classifier with high specificity and sensitivity in both the original and validation cohorts. Compared with equally common non-associated chains, HLA-associated TCR beta chains in a later analysis were more clonally expanded and had lower generation probabilities. This cohort had only TCR beta chains sequenced, and the lack of alpha or paired-chain data limited which features could be detected. In an earlier analysis of approximately 590 of the donors, most TCR beta V segments were observed in productive rearrangements about 87% or about 30% of the time, broadly matching IMGT annotations.

In total, 500 to 700 healthy bone marrow donors made up the cohort. At the time of sampling, all cohort members were nominally healthy, though unrecorded immune exposures were likely present. The donor tested CMV seronegative, placing the donor among the 350 to 400 seronegative members of the cohort. A peripheral blood sample was provided by each donor, and peripheral blood mononuclear cells were used for TCR beta sequencing. Genomic DNA was extracted from the blood cell samples with the Qiagen DNeasy Blood Extraction Kit. The sequence derives from a male donor in good health and CMV-seronegative. This chain is built from TRBV7-7 and TRBJ2-3, and TRBD1 matches 7 of the central bases. The specimen was PBMCs. The DNA is as follows: TGTGCTAGCAGCTTAGCCTACCAGACAGGGAAGAGTCCAGATACGCAGTATTTT. This sequence encodes CASSLAYQTGKSPDTQYF.